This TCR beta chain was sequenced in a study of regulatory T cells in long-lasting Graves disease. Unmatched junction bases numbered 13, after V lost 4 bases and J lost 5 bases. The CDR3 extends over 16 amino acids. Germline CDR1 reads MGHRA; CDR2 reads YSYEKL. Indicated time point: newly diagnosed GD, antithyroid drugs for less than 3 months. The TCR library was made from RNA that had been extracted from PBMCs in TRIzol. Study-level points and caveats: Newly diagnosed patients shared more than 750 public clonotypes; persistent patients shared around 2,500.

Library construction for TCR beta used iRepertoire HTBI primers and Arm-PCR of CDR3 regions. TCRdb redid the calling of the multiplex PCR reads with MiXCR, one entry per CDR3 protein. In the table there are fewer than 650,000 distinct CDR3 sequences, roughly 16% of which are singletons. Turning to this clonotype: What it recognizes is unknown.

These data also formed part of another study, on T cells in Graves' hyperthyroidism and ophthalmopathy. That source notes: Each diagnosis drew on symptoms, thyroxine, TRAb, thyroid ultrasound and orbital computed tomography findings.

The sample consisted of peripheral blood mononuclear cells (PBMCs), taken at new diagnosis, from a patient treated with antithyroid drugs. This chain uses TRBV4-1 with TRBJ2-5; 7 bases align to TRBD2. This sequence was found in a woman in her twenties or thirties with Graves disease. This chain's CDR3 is CASSLSEAGVRETQYF. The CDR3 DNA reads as TGCGCCAGCAGCCTTAGTGAGGCGGGAGTACGCGAGACCCAGTACTTC.